This is a list of T cell receptor beta chains from one sample in a study of cytomegalovirus exposure and HLA in healthy donors. Using immunoSEQ multiplex PCR, the repertoire was profiled, and TCRdb retains in-frame clones only, with some absent. The sample yields more than 80,000 clones, about two thirds seen once. Specimen: PBMCs. The receptors were sampled from a female donor in good health and CMV-seronegative. Each CDR3 is given with its conserved first and last residue. Each record gives: CDR3 DNA, CDR3 protein, CDR3 length, J gene, V gene, clone size, D gene. The D gene is left open where the match is weak. Only part of the rows carry a size: once, few, many, or a class if the clone is expanded.

TGCAGCGTTCTCGGGGGTGGCTACGAGCAGTACTTC CSVLGGGYEQYF 12 TRBJ2-7 TRBV29-1 . .
TGTGCCAGCAGCGTAGGTTTAGGGGAAGATACGCAGTATTTT CASSVGLGEDTQYF 14 TRBJ2-3 TRBV9 once .
TGTGCCAGCAGCCAAACATGGACAGGTCGGACAACCGGCGGGGAGCTGTTTTTT CASSQTWTGRTTGGELFF 18 TRBJ2-2 TRBV4-2 many TRBD1
TGCGCCAGCAGCCTCCGTGGGACAGGGGTAGAGACCCAGTACTTC CASSLRGTGVETQYF 15 TRBJ2-5 TRBV4-3 . TRBD1
TGTGCCAGCAGCCTAAGGCTAGGAACTAGCACAGATACGCAGTATTTT CASSLRLGTSTDTQYF 16 TRBJ2-3 TRBV7-6 . .
TGCAGCGTTGGCGTCGGGGAGGGAGGCAATCAGCCCCAGCATTTT CSVGVGEGGNQPQHF 15 TRBJ1-5 TRBV29-1 . .
TGTGCCAGTAGCCCGGGACTAGCGGCCCGATCCAAAAACATTCAGTACTTC CASSPGLAARSKNIQYF 17 TRBJ2-4 TRBV19 few TRBD2
TGTGCCAGCACAGTCTGGAGCGGGAGGACCACAGATACGCAGTATTTT CASTVWSGRTTDTQYF 16 TRBJ2-3 TRBV28 few TRBD2
TGTGCCAGCAGTGGGGACGGGAGGATCAATGAGCAGTTCTTC CASSGDGRINEQFF 14 TRBJ2-1 TRBV6-6 once TRBD2
TGTGCCATAACAGGGGGCCTAGTGACTAGCGGGAGGGCCGTCTTC CAITGGLVTSGRAVF 15 TRBJ2-1 TRBV5-4 once TRBD2
TGTGCCAGCAGTCCGGGACAGTCCACAGATACGCAGTATTTT CASSPGQSTDTQYF 14 TRBJ2-3 TRBV11-2 . TRBD1
TGTGCCTCCAAGCGGGACAATGAGCAGTTCTTC CASKRDNEQFF 11 TRBJ2-1 TRBV10-3 once .
TGTGCCAGCAGCGTCACGACTAGCGGCACAGATACGCAGTATTTT CASSVTTSGTDTQYF 15 TRBJ2-3 TRBV9 . TRBD2
TGCGCCAGCAGCCTGGGGGGGGTTGGGGAGCAGTACTTC CASSLGGVGEQYF 13 TRBJ2-7 TRBV5-1 few TRBD2
TGTGCCAGCAGCTCGCTAGCGGGAGAGCTCAGGGGTACGCAGTATTTT CASSSLAGELRGTQYF 16 TRBJ2-3 TRBV7-9 . TRBD2
TGTGCCAGCAGCCCACCCTCGCGGGAGCGGGGGGGGTACGAGCAGTACTTC CASSPPSRERGGYEQYF 17 TRBJ2-7 TRBV7-9 . TRBD2
TGTGCCAGTAGTATAGTTCCGGGACAGCTGAACACTGAAGCTTTCTTT CASSIVPGQLNTEAFF 16 TRBJ1-1 TRBV19 few TRBD1
TGTGCCAGCAGCCTGACTAGCGGTCCTAGCTCCTACGAGCAGTACTTC CASSLTSGPSSYEQYF 16 TRBJ2-7 TRBV13 . TRBD2
TGTGCCAGCAGCGCCGGGACTAGCGGGATTAGTGAGCAGTTCTTC CASSAGTSGISEQFF 15 TRBJ2-1 TRBV9 few TRBD2
TGTGCCAGCCACTTCTTCGATTGGGCCCGCACCGGGGAGCTGTTTTTT CASHFFDWARTGELFF 16 TRBJ2-2 TRBV7-9 . .
TGTGCCTGGAGTACCCAGGGGGCGCGGTACGAGCAGTACTTC CAWSTQGARYEQYF 14 TRBJ2-7 TRBV30 . TRBD1
TGTGCCTGGAGAACCGACAGGGTCAAATCACCCCTCCACTTT CAWRTDRVKSPLHF 14 TRBJ1-6 TRBV30 . TRBD1
TGTGCCAGCAGCCTCGGCGACAGCCGCTACGAGCAGTACTTC CASSLGDSRYEQYF 14 TRBJ2-7 TRBV5-4 . .
TGTGCCAGCAGTCCCACCGCTAGGCGGTTAAGCACAGATACGCAGTATTTT CASSPTARRLSTDTQYF 17 TRBJ2-3 TRBV27 few .
TGTGCCAGCAGCCCAGGACAGGGGGCCGAGCAGTACTTC CASSPGQGAEQYF 13 TRBJ2-7 TRBV7-7 . TRBD1
TGTGCCACCAGCAGGCCCTCTGGACTAGGCTACAATGAGCAGTTCTTC CATSRPSGLGYNEQFF 16 TRBJ2-1 TRBV15 . TRBD2
TGTGCCAGCAGCCCTAGCGGAGGGTGGGTTTACGAGCAGTACTTC CASSPSGGWVYEQYF 15 TRBJ2-7 TRBV11-2 few TRBD2
TGCGCCAGCAGCCATCCTACAGGGGACTCTGGGGCCAACGTCCTGACTTTC CASSHPTGDSGANVLTF 17 TRBJ2-6 TRBV4-3 few TRBD1
TGTGCCAGCAGCCCCGGGTTTAGCGGGCCCCTATCCTACGAGCAGTACTTC CASSPGFSGPLSYEQYF 17 TRBJ2-7 TRBV9 . TRBD2
TGTGCCAGCAGTTTACAAAGCGGGGAGCTGTTTTTT CASSLQSGELFF 12 TRBJ2-2 TRBV6-5 . .
TGTGCCAGCAGCGACAGACTAGGGTCCTACAATGAGCAGTTCTTC CASSDRLGSYNEQFF 15 TRBJ2-1 TRBV11-3 . .
TGTGCCAGCAGTACAAGACAGGGGGGATTGGAGGGCTACACCTTC CASSTRQGGLEGYTF 15 TRBJ1-2 TRBV27 . TRBD1